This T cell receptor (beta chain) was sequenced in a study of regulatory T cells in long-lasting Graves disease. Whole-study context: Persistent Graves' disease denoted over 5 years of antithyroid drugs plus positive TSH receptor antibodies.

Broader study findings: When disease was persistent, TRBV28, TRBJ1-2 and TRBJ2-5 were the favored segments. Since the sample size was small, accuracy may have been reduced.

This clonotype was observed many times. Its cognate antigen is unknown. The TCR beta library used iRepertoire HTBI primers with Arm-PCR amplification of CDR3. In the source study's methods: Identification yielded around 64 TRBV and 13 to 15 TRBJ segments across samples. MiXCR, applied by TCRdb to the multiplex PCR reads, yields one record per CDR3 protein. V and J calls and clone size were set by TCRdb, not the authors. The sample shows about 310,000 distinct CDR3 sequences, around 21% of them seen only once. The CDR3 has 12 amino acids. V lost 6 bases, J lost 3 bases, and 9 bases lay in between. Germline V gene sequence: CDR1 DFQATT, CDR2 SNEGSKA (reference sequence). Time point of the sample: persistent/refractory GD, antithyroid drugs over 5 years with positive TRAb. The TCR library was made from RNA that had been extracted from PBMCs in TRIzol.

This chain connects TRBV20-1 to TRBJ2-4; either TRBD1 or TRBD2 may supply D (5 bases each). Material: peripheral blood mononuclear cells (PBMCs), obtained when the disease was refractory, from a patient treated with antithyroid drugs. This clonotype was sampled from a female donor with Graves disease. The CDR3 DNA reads TGCAGTGCACGAGGGGACAAAAACATTCAGTACTTC. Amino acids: CSARGDKNIQYF.